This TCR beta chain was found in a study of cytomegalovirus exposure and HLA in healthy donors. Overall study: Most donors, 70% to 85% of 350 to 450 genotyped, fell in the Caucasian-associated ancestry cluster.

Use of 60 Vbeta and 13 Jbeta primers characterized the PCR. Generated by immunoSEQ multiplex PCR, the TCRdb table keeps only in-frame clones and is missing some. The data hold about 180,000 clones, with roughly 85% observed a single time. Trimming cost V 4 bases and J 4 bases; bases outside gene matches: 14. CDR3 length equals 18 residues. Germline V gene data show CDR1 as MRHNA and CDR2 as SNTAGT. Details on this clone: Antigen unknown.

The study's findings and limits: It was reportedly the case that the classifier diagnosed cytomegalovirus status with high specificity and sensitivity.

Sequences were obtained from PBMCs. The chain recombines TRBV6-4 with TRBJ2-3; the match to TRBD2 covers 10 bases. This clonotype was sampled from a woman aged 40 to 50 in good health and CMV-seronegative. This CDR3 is CASSGSYPSLAGADTQYF. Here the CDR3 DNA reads TGTGCCAGCAGTGGATCCTATCCTTCTCTAGCGGGAGCAGATACGCAGTATTTT.